These T cell receptor beta chains were read from a single sample in a study of cytomegalovirus exposure and HLA in healthy donors. Measured with immunoSEQ multiplex PCR; TCRdb has only the in-frame clones, and not every one. This sample has some 260,000 clones, with about 90% found just once. The sample comprised PBMCs. The receptors originated from a woman under 40 in good health and CMV-seronegative. Each CDR3 is given with its conserved first and last residue. D genes are given only for firm matches. Clone size is stated in some rows and not others, as once, few, many or a class when expanded.

D gene: TRBD1; J gene: TRBJ2-7; CDR3 length: 15; clone size: .; V gene: TRBV28; CDR3 protein: CASSQGQGGTYEQYF; CDR3 DNA: TGTGCCAGCAGCCAAGGACAGGGGGGCACCTACGAGCAGTACTTC
D gene: .; J gene: TRBJ1-1; CDR3 length: 14; clone size: .; V gene: TRBV7-9; CDR3 protein: CASSWGSQNTEAFF; CDR3 DNA: TGTGCCAGCAGCTGGGGCAGCCAGAACACTGAAGCTTTCTTT
D gene: .; J gene: TRBJ2-7; CDR3 length: 12; clone size: .; V gene: TRBV9; CDR3 protein: CASKGYHYEQYF; CDR3 DNA: TGTGCCTCAAAGGGATATCACTACGAGCAGTACTTC
D gene: TRBD2; J gene: TRBJ2-1; CDR3 length: 20; clone size: .; V gene: TRBV28; CDR3 protein: CASSLPLAGGPASSYNEQFF; CDR3 DNA: TGTGCCAGCAGTTTACCTTTGGCGGGAGGGCCCGCAAGCTCCTACAATGAGCAGTTCTTC
D gene: TRBD1; J gene: TRBJ1-5; CDR3 length: 16; clone size: .; V gene: TRBV19; CDR3 protein: CASSFHFGTGDQPQHF; CDR3 DNA: TGTGCCAGTAGTTTCCATTTTGGGACAGGGGATCAGCCCCAGCATTTT
D gene: TRBD2; J gene: TRBJ2-1; CDR3 length: 14; clone size: .; V gene: TRBV5-1; CDR3 protein: CASSFSGVTEEQFF; CDR3 DNA: TGCGCCAGCAGCTTTAGCGGGGTGACTGAAGAGCAGTTCTTC
D gene: TRBD1; J gene: TRBJ1-4; CDR3 length: 14; clone size: .; V gene: TRBV11-2; CDR3 protein: CASSSRGLVEKLFF; CDR3 DNA: TGTGCCAGCAGCAGCAGGGGGCTTGTTGAAAAACTGTTTTTT
D gene: .; J gene: TRBJ2-3; CDR3 length: 16; clone size: .; V gene: TRBV5-6; CDR3 protein: CASSYGGDHGADTQYF; CDR3 DNA: TGTGCCAGCAGCTATGGGGGAGATCATGGCGCAGATACGCAGTATTTT
D gene: TRBD1; J gene: TRBJ1-5; CDR3 length: 19; clone size: .; V gene: TRBV19; CDR3 protein: CASSIGRDRDPWGNQPQHF; CDR3 DNA: TGTGCCAGTAGTATAGGACGCGACAGGGACCCGTGGGGCAATCAGCCCCAGCATTTT
D gene: TRBD2; J gene: TRBJ2-7; CDR3 length: 16; clone size: .; V gene: TRBV7-9; CDR3 protein: CASSFAPAGGLYEQYF; CDR3 DNA: TGTGCCAGCAGCTTTGCCCCCGCGGGAGGGCTCTACGAGCAGTACTTC
D gene: .; J gene: TRBJ1-3; CDR3 length: 15; clone size: .; V gene: TRBV4-2; CDR3 protein: CASSPGREMGNTIYF; CDR3 DNA: TGTGCCAGCAGCCCCGGAAGGGAGATGGGAAACACCATATATTTT
D gene: .; J gene: TRBJ2-7; CDR3 length: 13; clone size: .; V gene: TRBV7-2; CDR3 protein: CASSLAVTYEQYF; CDR3 DNA: TGTGCCAGCAGCTTAGCGGTCACCTACGAGCAGTACTTC
D gene: TRBD1; J gene: TRBJ2-5; CDR3 length: 13; clone size: .; V gene: TRBV16; CDR3 protein: CASSQGTVETQYF; CDR3 DNA: TGTGCCAGCAGCCAAGGGACAGTTGAGACCCAGTACTTC
D gene: .; J gene: TRBJ1-2; CDR3 length: 16; clone size: .; V gene: TRBV2; CDR3 protein: CASTGRNLISNYGYTF; CDR3 DNA: TGTGCCAGCACCGGACGAAACCTGATTTCTAACTATGGCTACACCTTC
D gene: .; J gene: TRBJ2-1; CDR3 length: 17; clone size: .; V gene: TRBV4-2; CDR3 protein: CASSQDSRVFPPKEQFF; CDR3 DNA: TGTGCCAGCAGCCAAGATAGTCGAGTATTCCCTCCTAAGGAGCAGTTCTTC
D gene: TRBD2; J gene: TRBJ2-5; CDR3 length: 14; clone size: .; V gene: TRBV28; CDR3 protein: CASSLSRGGETQYF; CDR3 DNA: TGTGCCAGCAGTTTATCCCGGGGAGGGGAGACCCAGTACTTC
D gene: .; J gene: TRBJ2-3; CDR3 length: 17; clone size: .; V gene: TRBV25-1; CDR3 protein: CASRETGIAGRTDTQYF; CDR3 DNA: TGTGCCAGCAGGGAAACAGGGATAGCGGGTCGCACAGATACGCAGTATTTT
D gene: .; J gene: TRBJ2-3; CDR3 length: 16; clone size: .; V gene: TRBV29-1; CDR3 protein: CSVEEAPAARTDTQYF; CDR3 DNA: TGCAGCGTTGAAGAAGCCCCGGCCGCTAGGACAGATACGCAGTATTTT
D gene: .; J gene: TRBJ2-7; CDR3 length: 15; clone size: .; V gene: TRBV28; CDR3 protein: CASSYPPGMAYEQYF; CDR3 DNA: TGTGCCAGCAGTTACCCCCCCGGGATGGCCTACGAGCAGTACTTC
D gene: .; J gene: TRBJ2-2; CDR3 length: 16; clone size: .; V gene: TRBV30; CDR3 protein: CAWSVFSGQETGELFF; CDR3 DNA: TGTGCCTGGAGCGTGTTTTCGGGACAAGAAACCGGGGAGCTGTTTTTT
D gene: .; J gene: TRBJ2-2; CDR3 length: 15; clone size: .; V gene: TRBV7-7; CDR3 protein: CASSLDLTYTGELFF; CDR3 DNA: TGTGCCAGCAGCTTAGATCTTACGTACACCGGGGAGCTGTTTTTT
D gene: TRBD2; J gene: TRBJ2-3; CDR3 length: 18; clone size: few; V gene: TRBV25-1; CDR3 protein: CASSEFWTSSLDTDTQYF; CDR3 DNA: TGTGCCAGCAGTGAATTTTGGACTAGCAGCCTAGACACAGATACGCAGTATTTT
D gene: TRBD2; J gene: TRBJ2-3; CDR3 length: 18; clone size: .; V gene: TRBV4-2; CDR3 protein: CASSQGLAGSLGTDTQYF; CDR3 DNA: TGTGCCAGCAGCCAAGGACTAGCGGGTTCTTTAGGCACAGATACGCAGTATTTT
D gene: .; J gene: TRBJ2-7; CDR3 length: 14; clone size: .; V gene: TRBV27; CDR3 protein: CASSRMGLYYEQYF; CDR3 DNA: TGTGCCAGCAGCCGGATGGGACTGTACTACGAGCAGTACTTC
D gene: .; J gene: TRBJ2-7; CDR3 length: 15; clone size: few; V gene: TRBV13; CDR3 protein: CASSETERGVYEQYF; CDR3 DNA: TGTGCCAGCAGCGAGACGGAGAGGGGAGTCTACGAGCAGTACTTC
D gene: .; J gene: TRBJ2-2; CDR3 length: 15; clone size: .; V gene: TRBV28; CDR3 protein: CASSERKGDTGELFF; CDR3 DNA: TGTGCCAGCAGTGAGCGAAAGGGGGACACCGGGGAGCTGTTTTTT
D gene: .; J gene: TRBJ2-1; CDR3 length: 16; clone size: .; V gene: TRBV27; CDR3 protein: CASSFGGARRKDEQFF; CDR3 DNA: TGTGCCAGCAGTTTTGGGGGTGCTAGAAGGAAGGATGAGCAGTTCTTC
D gene: .; J gene: TRBJ2-5; CDR3 length: 16; clone size: few; V gene: TRBV18; CDR3 protein: CASSPWGSGPQETQYF; CDR3 DNA: TGTGCCAGCTCACCATGGGGAAGCGGGCCTCAAGAGACCCAGTACTTC
D gene: .; J gene: TRBJ1-5; CDR3 length: 13; clone size: .; V gene: TRBV11-2; CDR3 protein: CASSFSSNQPQHF; CDR3 DNA: TGTGCCAGCAGCTTCTCCTCTAATCAGCCCCAGCATTTT
D gene: .; J gene: TRBJ2-7; CDR3 length: 13; clone size: .; V gene: TRBV29-1; CDR3 protein: CSVEGDTSYEQYF; CDR3 DNA: TGCAGCGTGGAGGGGGACACTTCCTACGAGCAGTACTTC
D gene: .; J gene: TRBJ2-5; CDR3 length: 13; clone size: .; V gene: TRBV27; CDR3 protein: CASRTVYQETQYF; CDR3 DNA: TGTGCCAGCAGGACAGTATACCAAGAGACCCAGTACTTC
D gene: .; J gene: TRBJ2-7; CDR3 length: 13; clone size: .; V gene: TRBV10-2; CDR3 protein: CASSPTRPYEQYF; CDR3 DNA: TGCGCCAGCAGTCCGACTAGACCCTACGAGCAGTACTTC
D gene: .; J gene: TRBJ2-6; CDR3 length: 16; clone size: .; V gene: TRBV13; CDR3 protein: CASSLEGGSGANVLTF; CDR3 DNA: TGTGCCAGCAGCTTAGAAGGGGGGTCTGGGGCCAACGTCCTGACTTTC
D gene: TRBD2; J gene: TRBJ2-3; CDR3 length: 16; clone size: .; V gene: TRBV7-6; CDR3 protein: CASSSPLAQYTDTQYF; CDR3 DNA: TGTGCCAGCAGCTCCCCACTAGCGCAATACACAGATACGCAGTATTTT
D gene: .; J gene: TRBJ2-7; CDR3 length: 14; clone size: .; V gene: TRBV7-6; CDR3 protein: CASSLADGAYEQYF; CDR3 DNA: TGTGCCAGCAGCTTAGCGGACGGGGCCTACGAGCAGTACTTC
D gene: .; J gene: TRBJ1-1; CDR3 length: 16; clone size: .; V gene: TRBV7-3; CDR3 protein: CASSLTAGGLNTEAFF; CDR3 DNA: TGTGCCAGCAGCTTAACTGCTGGGGGCCTGAACACTGAAGCTTTCTTT
D gene: .; J gene: TRBJ2-1; CDR3 length: 14; clone size: .; V gene: TRBV2; CDR3 protein: CASGTGHGPNEQFF; CDR3 DNA: TGTGCCAGCGGAACCGGCCACGGTCCCAATGAGCAGTTCTTC
D gene: .; J gene: TRBJ2-3; CDR3 length: 15; clone size: .; V gene: TRBV9; CDR3 protein: CASSGLAGDTDTQYF; CDR3 DNA: TGTGCCAGCAGCGGACTAGCAGGGGACACAGATACGCAGTATTTT
D gene: TRBD2; J gene: TRBJ2-7; CDR3 length: 15; clone size: .; V gene: TRBV19; CDR3 protein: CASSPWGLASYEQYF; CDR3 DNA: TGTGCCAGTAGCCCTTGGGGACTAGCGTCTTACGAGCAGTACTTC
D gene: .; J gene: TRBJ1-3; CDR3 length: 14; clone size: .; V gene: TRBV5-5; CDR3 protein: CASSLWTSGNTIYF; CDR3 DNA: TGTGCCAGCAGCTTGTGGACGTCTGGAAACACCATATATTTT
D gene: TRBD2; J gene: TRBJ2-7; CDR3 length: 14; clone size: .; V gene: TRBV7-8; CDR3 protein: CASNRAGPSYEQYF; CDR3 DNA: TGTGCCAGCAATAGAGCGGGACCGAGCTACGAGCAGTACTTC
D gene: TRBD1; J gene: TRBJ2-7; CDR3 length: 13; clone size: once; V gene: TRBV7-8; CDR3 protein: CASSLGQGWEQYF; CDR3 DNA: TGTGCCAGCAGCTTAGGACAGGGGTGGGAGCAGTACTTC
D gene: .; J gene: TRBJ2-5; CDR3 length: 17; clone size: .; V gene: TRBV14; CDR3 protein: CASSQGRVRRGRETQYF; CDR3 DNA: TGTGCCAGCAGCCAAGGAAGGGTGCGCCGAGGGCGAGAGACCCAGTACTTC
D gene: TRBD1; J gene: TRBJ1-2; CDR3 length: 16; clone size: once; V gene: TRBV7-2; CDR3 protein: CASSSTLDRGVYGYTF; CDR3 DNA: TGTGCCAGCAGCTCAACCCTGGACAGGGGGGTCTATGGCTACACCTTC
D gene: TRBD2; J gene: TRBJ2-2; CDR3 length: 17; clone size: .; V gene: TRBV5-6; CDR3 protein: CASSRSGRPRGSGELFF; CDR3 DNA: TGTGCCAGCAGCCGAAGCGGGAGACCCCGAGGATCCGGGGAGCTGTTTTTT
D gene: .; J gene: TRBJ1-3; CDR3 length: 13; clone size: .; V gene: TRBV30; CDR3 protein: CAWYGGPGNTIYF; CDR3 DNA: TGTGCCTGGTACGGGGGGCCGGGAAACACCATATATTTT
D gene: TRBD2; J gene: TRBJ2-3; CDR3 length: 13; clone size: .; V gene: TRBV28; CDR3 protein: CASSGGVRDTQYF; CDR3 DNA: TGTGCCAGCAGTGGGGGGGTCAGGGATACGCAGTATTTT